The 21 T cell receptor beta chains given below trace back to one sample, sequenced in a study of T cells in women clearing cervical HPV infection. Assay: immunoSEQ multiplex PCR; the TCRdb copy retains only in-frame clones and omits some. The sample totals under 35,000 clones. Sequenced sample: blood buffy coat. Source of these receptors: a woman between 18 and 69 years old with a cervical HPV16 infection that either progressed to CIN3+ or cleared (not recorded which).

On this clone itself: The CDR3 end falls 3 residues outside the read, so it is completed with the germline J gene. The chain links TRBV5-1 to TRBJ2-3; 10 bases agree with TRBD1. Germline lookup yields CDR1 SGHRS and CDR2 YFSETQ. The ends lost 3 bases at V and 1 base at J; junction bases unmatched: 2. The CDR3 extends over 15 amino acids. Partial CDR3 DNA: TGCGCCAGCAGCTCCGGGACAGGGGGCACAGATACG. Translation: CASSSGTGGTDT. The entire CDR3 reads CASSSGTGGTDTQYF.

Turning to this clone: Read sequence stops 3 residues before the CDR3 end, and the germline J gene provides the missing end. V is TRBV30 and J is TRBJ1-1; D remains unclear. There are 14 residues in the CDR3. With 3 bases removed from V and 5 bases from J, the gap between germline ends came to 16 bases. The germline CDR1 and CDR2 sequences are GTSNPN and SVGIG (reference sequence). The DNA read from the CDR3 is TGTGCCTGGAGACTACGTAATGTCGCTACTGAA. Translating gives CAWRLRNVATE. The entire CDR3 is CAWRLRNVATEAFF.

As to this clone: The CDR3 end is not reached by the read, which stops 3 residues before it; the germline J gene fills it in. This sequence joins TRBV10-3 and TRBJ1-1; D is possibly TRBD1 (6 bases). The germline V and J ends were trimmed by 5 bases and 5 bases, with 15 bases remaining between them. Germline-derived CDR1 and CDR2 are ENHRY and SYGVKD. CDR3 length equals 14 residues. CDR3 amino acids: CAISQDSQGTEAFF. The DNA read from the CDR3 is TGTGCCATCAGTCAGGACAGCCAGGGTACTGAA.

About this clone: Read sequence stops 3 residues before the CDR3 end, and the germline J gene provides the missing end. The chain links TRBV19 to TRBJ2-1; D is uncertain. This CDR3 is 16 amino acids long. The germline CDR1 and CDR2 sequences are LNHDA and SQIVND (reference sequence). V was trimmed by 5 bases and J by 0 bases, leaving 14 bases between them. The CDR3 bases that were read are TGTGCCAGTAGTGGTCAAGGTGAGAGCTCCTACAATGAG. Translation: CASSGQGESSYNE. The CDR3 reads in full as CASSGQGESSYNEQFF. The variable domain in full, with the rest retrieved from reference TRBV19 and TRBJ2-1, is DGGITQSPKYLFRKEGQNVTLSCEQNLNHDAMYWYRQDPGQGLRLIYYSQIVNDFQKGDIAEGYSVSREKKESFPLTVTSAQKNPTAFYLCASSGQGESSYNEQFFGPGTRLTVL.

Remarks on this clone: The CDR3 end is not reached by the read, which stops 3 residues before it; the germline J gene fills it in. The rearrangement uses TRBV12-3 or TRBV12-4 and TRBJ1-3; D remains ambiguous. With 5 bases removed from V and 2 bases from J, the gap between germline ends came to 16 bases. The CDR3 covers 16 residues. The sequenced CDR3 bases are TGTGCCAGCAGTCCCTCTGGTCGGGTGGCTGGAAACACC. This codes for CASSPSGRVAGNT. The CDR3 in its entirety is CASSPSGRVAGNTIYF.

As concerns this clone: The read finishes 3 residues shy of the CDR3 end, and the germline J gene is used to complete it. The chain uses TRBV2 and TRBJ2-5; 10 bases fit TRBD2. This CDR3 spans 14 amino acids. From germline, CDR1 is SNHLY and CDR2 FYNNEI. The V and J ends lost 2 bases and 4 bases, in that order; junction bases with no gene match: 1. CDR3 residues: CASSEIAGGETQYF. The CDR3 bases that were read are TGTGCCAGCAGTGAAATAGCGGGGGGAGAGACC.

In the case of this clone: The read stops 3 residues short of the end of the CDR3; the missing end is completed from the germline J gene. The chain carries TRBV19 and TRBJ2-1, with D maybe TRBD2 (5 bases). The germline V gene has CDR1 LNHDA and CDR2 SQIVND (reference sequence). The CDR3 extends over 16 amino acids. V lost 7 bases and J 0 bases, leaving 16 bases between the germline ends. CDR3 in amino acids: CASTRVTGSSYNEQFF. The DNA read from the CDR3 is TGTGCCAGTACCCGTGTTACGGGGAGCTCCTACAATGAG.

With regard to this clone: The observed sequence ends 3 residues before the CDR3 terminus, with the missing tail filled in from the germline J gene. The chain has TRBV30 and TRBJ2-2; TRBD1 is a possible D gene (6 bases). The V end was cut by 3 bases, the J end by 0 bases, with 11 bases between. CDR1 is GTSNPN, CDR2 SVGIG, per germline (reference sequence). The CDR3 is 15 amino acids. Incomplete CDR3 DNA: TGTGCCTGGAGCCGGGGACAATCGAACACCGGGGAG. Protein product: CAWSRGQSNTGE. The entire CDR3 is CAWSRGQSNTGELFF. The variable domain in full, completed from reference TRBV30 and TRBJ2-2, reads SQTIHQWPATLVQPVGSPLSLECTVEGTSNPNLYWYRQAAGRGLQLLFYSVGIGQISSEVPQNLSASRPQDRQFILSSKKLLLSDSGFYLCAWSRGQSNTGELFFGEGSRLTVL.

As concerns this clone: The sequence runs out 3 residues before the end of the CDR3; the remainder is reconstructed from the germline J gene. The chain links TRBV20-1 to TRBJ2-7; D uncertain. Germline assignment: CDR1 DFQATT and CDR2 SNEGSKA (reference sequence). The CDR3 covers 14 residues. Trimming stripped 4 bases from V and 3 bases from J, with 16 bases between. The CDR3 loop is CSAISGAPLYEQYF. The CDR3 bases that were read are TGCAGTGCTATTTCAGGAGCCCCGCTCTACGAG.

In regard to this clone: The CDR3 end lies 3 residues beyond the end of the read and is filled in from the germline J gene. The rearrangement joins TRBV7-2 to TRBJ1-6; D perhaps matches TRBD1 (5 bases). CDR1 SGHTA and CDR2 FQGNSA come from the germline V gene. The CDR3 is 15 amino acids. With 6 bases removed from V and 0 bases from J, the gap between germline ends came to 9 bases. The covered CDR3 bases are TGTGCCAGCAGACCTGACAGCTCCTATAATTCACCC. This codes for CASRPDSSYNSP. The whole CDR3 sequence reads CASRPDSSYNSPLHF.

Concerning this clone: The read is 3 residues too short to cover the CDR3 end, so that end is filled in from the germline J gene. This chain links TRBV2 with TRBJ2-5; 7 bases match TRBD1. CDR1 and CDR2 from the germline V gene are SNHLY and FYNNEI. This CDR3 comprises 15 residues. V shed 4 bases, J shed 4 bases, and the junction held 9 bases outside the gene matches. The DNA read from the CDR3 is TGTGCCAGCAGTGTACCGGGCCACAGGGGAGAGACC. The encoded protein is CASSVPGHRGET. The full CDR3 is CASSVPGHRGETQYF.

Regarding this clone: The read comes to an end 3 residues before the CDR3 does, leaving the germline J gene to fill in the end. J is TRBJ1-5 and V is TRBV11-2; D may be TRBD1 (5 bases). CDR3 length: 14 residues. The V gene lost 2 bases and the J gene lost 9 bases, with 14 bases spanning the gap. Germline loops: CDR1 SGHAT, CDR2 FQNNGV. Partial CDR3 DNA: TGTGCCAGCAGCTTAAGGTCCGTGGGGGGGCCC. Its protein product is CASSLRSVGGP. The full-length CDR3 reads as CASSLRSVGGPQHF.

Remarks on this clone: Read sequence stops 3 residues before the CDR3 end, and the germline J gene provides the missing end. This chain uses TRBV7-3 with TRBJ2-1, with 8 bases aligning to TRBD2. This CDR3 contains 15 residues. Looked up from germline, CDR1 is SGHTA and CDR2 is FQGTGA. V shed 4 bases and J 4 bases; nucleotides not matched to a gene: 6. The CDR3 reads CASSSIAGSYNEQFF. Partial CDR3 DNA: TGTGCCAGCAGCTCGATAGCGGGGTCTTACAATGAG.

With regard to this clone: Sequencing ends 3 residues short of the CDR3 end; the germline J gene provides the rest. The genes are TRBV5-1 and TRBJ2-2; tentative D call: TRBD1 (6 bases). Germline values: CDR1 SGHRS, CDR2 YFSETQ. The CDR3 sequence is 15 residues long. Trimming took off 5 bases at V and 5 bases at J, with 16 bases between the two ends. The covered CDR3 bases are TGCGCCAGCAGTCGTAATCAGGGGCGTACCGGGGAG. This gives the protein CASSRNQGRTGE. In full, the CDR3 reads CASSRNQGRTGELFF. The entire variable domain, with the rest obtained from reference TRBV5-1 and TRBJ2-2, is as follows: KAGVTQTPRYLIKTRGQQVTLSCSPISGHRSVSWYQQTPGQGLQFLFEYFSETQRNKGNFPGRFSGRQFSNSRSEMNVSTLELGDSALYLCASSRNQGRTGELFFGEGSRLTVL.

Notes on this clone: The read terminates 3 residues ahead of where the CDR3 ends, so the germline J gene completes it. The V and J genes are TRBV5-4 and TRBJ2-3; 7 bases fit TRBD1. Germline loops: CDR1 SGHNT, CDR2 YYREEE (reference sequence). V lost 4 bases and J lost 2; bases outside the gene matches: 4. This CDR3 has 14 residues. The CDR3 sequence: CASSTGQTTDTQYF. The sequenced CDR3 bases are TGTGCCAGCAGCACGGGACAGACCACAGATACG.

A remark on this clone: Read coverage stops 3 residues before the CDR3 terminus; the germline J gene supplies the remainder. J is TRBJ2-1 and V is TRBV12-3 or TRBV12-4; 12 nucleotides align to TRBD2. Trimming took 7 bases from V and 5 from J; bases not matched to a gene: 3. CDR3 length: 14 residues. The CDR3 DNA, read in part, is TGTGCCAGCAAGCTAGCGGGGGGGAACAATGAG. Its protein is CASKLAGGNNE. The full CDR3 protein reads CASKLAGGNNEQFF.

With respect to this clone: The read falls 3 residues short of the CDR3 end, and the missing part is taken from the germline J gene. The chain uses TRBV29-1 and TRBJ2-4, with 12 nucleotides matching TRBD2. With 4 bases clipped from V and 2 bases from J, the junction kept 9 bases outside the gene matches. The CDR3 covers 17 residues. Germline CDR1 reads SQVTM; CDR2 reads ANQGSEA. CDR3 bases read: TGCAGCGTTGCTCCACTAGCGGGGGGCAAATCCAAAAACATT. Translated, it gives CSVAPLAGGKSKNI. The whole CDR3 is CSVAPLAGGKSKNIQYF.

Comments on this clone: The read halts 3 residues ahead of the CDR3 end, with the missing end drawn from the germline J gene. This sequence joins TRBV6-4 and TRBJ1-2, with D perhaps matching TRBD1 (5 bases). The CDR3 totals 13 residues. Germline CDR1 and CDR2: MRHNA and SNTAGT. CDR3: CASSDSGEHGYTF. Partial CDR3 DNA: TGTGCCAGCAGTGACTCAGGGGAGCACGGC.

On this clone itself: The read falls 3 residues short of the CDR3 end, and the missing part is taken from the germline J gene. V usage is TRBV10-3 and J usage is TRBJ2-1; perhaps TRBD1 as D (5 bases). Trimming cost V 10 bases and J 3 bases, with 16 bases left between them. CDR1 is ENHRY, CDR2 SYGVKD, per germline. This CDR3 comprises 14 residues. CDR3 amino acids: CATVFSTVYNEQFF. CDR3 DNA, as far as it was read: TGTGCCACCGTATTTTCGACAGTCTACAATGAG.

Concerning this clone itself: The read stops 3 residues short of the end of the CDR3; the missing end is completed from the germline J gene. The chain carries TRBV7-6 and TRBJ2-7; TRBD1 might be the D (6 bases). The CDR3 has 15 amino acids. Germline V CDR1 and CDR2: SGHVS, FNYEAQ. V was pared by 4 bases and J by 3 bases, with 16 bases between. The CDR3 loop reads CASSSEVTGNYEQYF. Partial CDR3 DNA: TGTGCCAGCAGCTCCGAAGTGACAGGCAACTACGAG.

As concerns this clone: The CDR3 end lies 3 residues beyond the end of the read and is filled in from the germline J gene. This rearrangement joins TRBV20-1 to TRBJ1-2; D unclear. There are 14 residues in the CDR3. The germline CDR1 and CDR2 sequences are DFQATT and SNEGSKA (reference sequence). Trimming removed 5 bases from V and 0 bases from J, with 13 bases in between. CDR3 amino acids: CSALTGSANYGYTF. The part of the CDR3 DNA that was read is TGCAGTGCTTTGACGGGGTCGGCTAACTATGGC.